The 8 T cell receptor beta chains below were found in one sample sequenced in a study of blood T cell repertoires in COVID-19. Here immunoSEQ multiplex PCR was the method, and the copy in TCRdb shows in-frame clones only, minus some. The table has 65,000 to 80,000 clones, about 88% seen once. Material: peripheral blood. The receptors shown here come from a man in his 70s with active or convalescent COVID-19.

This clone has ten or more counts. The chain joins TRBV5-6 to TRBJ2-3, with 7 positions matching TRBD2. The germline V gene has CDR1 SGHDT and CDR2 YYEEEE. V lost 0 bases to trimming and J lost 3 bases; unmatched junction nucleotides: 1. This CDR3 comprises 14 residues. The CDR3 here is CASSLGTRTDTQYF. The CDR3 DNA follows: TGTGCCAGCAGCTTGGGGACTAGGACAGATACGCAGTATTTT.

J is TRBJ1-4 and V is TRBV2, with D hard to call. CDR3 length equals 14 residues. With 2 bases removed from V and 5 bases from J, the gap between germline ends came to 9 bases. The germline V gene encodes CDR1 SNHLY and CDR2 FYNNEI. Written as DNA, the CDR3 is TGTGCCAGCAGTGAACGCGCCCGGAATGAAAAACTGTTTTTT. Translating it yields CASSERARNEKLFF. Looking up the rest from reference TRBV2 and TRBJ1-4 gives the full variable domain: EPEVTQTPSHQVTQMGQEVILRCVPISNHLYFYWYRQILGQKVEFLVSFYNNEISEKSEIFDDQFSVERPDGSNFTLKIRSTKLEDSAMYFCASSERARNEKLFFGSGTQLSVL.

This clone was counted only a few times. The V gene is TRBV4-2, the J gene TRBJ2-2, with 9 bases identical to TRBD2. The V gene's germline CDR1 is LGHNA and CDR2 YNFKEQ. Trimming at V came to 1 base and at J to 6 bases, leaving 3 bases not matched to a gene. The CDR3 covers 15 residues. The CDR3: CASSQVSGGAGELFF. The CDR3 nucleotides are TGTGCCAGCAGCCAAGTTAGCGGGGGCGCCGGGGAGCTGTTTTTT.

The V gene is TRBV4-1, the J gene TRBJ1-4; D not certain. The CDR3 spans 12 residues. V was cut by 2 bases and J by 11 bases, with 9 bases left in between. CDR1 and CDR2 (germline): MGHRA, YSYEKL. The CDR3 is CASSQLAPKLFF. The CDR3 DNA is TGCGCCAGCAGCCAACTTGCGCCCAAACTGTTTTTT.

The chain has TRBV11-2 and TRBJ2-1; D may be TRBD1 (5 bases). The CDR3 runs 13 residues. V was shortened by 6 bases and J by 6 bases, with 12 bases between the two germline ends. The V gene's germline CDR1 is SGHAT and CDR2 FQNNGV. The chain's CDR3 is CASSFTGINEQFF. The DNA of the CDR3 is TGTGCCAGCAGTTTTACAGGTATCAATGAGCAGTTCTTC.

This clone was recorded once. The junction does not match germline at one end; this may be a read error. The chain recombines TRBV7-9 with TRBJ1-2; a possible D gene is TRBD1 (5 bases). CDR1 and CDR2 from the germline V gene are SEHNR and FQNEAQ (reference sequence). The CDR3 runs to 15 residues. CDR3 nucleotide sequence: TGTGCCAGCAGCTCCTCGGGTGGGGCCACCGTATCGGGGGACTTC. Amino acids: CASSSSGGATVSGDF.

The sample holds a few counts of this clone. The V and J genes are TRBV4-1 and TRBJ2-5; 9 bases fit TRBD2. There are 16 residues in the CDR3. CDR1 and CDR2 from the germline V gene are MGHRA and YSYEKL. Trimming removed 0 bases from V and 2 bases from J; junction bases left unmatched: 4. CDR3 protein: CASSQDTSGYQETQYF. The CDR3 DNA sequence: TGCGCCAGCAGCCAAGACACTAGCGGGTATCAAGAGACCCAGTACTTC.

This clone showed up just once. J is TRBJ2-5 and V is TRBV30; TRBD2 matches 15 bases. Per germline, CDR1 GTSNPN and CDR2 SVGIG (reference sequence). Trimming at V came to 3 bases and at J to 5 bases, leaving 13 bases not matched to a gene. This CDR3 has 18 residues. The CDR3 DNA follows: TGTGCCTGGAGACGCGGGACTAGCGGGGGGTCAGTAGGGGAGACCCAGTACTTC. Translating it yields CAWRRGTSGGSVGETQYF.